This T cell receptor beta chain was documented in a study of OX40 agonist ivuxolimab in advanced cancers. Study context: The mean age was about 57 years, ranging from roughly 23 to 79, with approximately 85% of participants male. Study results and limitations: In CD8+ T cells, expanded clones were on average more numerous than in CD4+.

As concerns this clone: Its specificity is not known.

With V trimmed by 0 bases and J by 0 bases, 2 bases remained unmatched. CDR1 SGHNT and CDR2 YYREEE come from the germline V gene (reference sequence). The CDR3 runs to 15 residues. Clones were read by immunoSEQ multiplex PCR, and TCRdb kept only the in-frame ones, dropping some. The sample lists about 37,000 clones, approximately 84% occurring once. This receptor was identified in an adult with an advanced solid tumor such as melanoma, head and neck, liver or kidney cancer. The V and J genes are TRBV5-4 and TRBJ2-5; TRBD2 matches 7 bases. The sequencing used CD4+ or CD8+ T cells sorted from blood, collected in a trial of the OX40 agonist ivuxolimab. CDR3 sequence reads: CASSLASGYQETQYF. In DNA, the CDR3 is TGTGCCAGCAGCTTGGCTAGCGGATACCAAGAGACCCAGTACTTC.